The 32 T cell receptor beta chains below all came from one sample that was sequenced in a study of beta chain features in type 1 diabetes. Isolated RNA was reverse transcribed in full, so expressed TCRB transcripts were sequenced. Profiling relied on immunoSEQ multiplex PCR, and the TCRdb table lists in-frame clones only, not all of them. The data hold under 950,000 clones, with around a sixth observed a single time. The sequenced material came from naive CD4+ T cells from blood. These receptors all come from a woman aged 18-29 years in good health.

This chain joins TRBV21-1 and TRBJ1-5; TRBD1, as called in the table, went unchecked against the DNA. TRBV21-1 is deemed a pseudogene. This CDR3 region has 15 residues. The CDR3 spells CASNNLTGSHQPQHF. For the CDR3, the DNA is TGTGCCAGCAATAACCTAACAGGGTCTCATCAGCCCCAGCATTTT.

There are a few counts of this clone. This chain uses TRBV7-8 with TRBJ2-5; D is unclear. This CDR3 spans 14 amino acids. V was shortened by 1 base and J by 5 bases, with 11 bases between the two germline ends. Germline assignment: CDR1 SGHVS and CDR2 FQNEAQ. Here the CDR3 reads CASSLVLSPETQYF. The CDR3, as DNA: TGTGCCAGCAGCTTAGTGCTGTCCCCGGAGACCCAGTACTTC.

This clone has more than one count but fewer than ten. The chain combines TRBV18 with TRBJ2-5; D may be TRBD1 (5 bases). V was shortened by 2 bases and J by 5 bases, with 15 bases between the two germline ends. Germline V gene sequence: CDR1 KGHSH, CDR2 LQKENI. This CDR3 has 15 residues. CDR3 amino acids: CASSPSQGVMETQYF. CDR3 nucleotide sequence: TGTGCCAGCTCACCATCCCAGGGCGTCATGGAGACCCAGTACTTC.

This clone has more than one count but fewer than ten. The rearrangement joins TRBV28 to TRBJ1-2, with 10 bases fitting TRBD1. CDR1 is MDHEN, CDR2 SYDVKM, per germline. The CDR3 spans 14 residues. Trimming at V came to 9 bases and at J to 5 bases, leaving 9 bases not matched to a gene. CDR3: CASTPGQGLYGYTF. The DNA of the CDR3 is TGTGCCAGTACACCGGGACAGGGGCTTTATGGCTACACCTTC.

A few counts support this clone. The chain carries TRBV7-8 and TRBJ2-1, with D perhaps matching TRBD2 (5 bases). This CDR3 has 17 residues. Trimming shortened V by 1 base and J by 8 bases, and 21 bases separated the two germline ends. Germline CDR1 and CDR2: SGHVS and FQNEAQ. CDR3 sequence (DNA): TGTGCCAGCAGCTTAGTCGTCGCGGGCGGGCCCTGGGATGAGCAGTTCTTC. Its protein product is CASSLVVAGGPWDEQFF. Full variable domain (outside the CDR3, taken from reference TRBV7-8 and TRBJ2-1): GAGVSQSPRYKVAKRGQDVALRCDPISGHVSLFWYQQALGQGPEFLTYFQNEAQLDKSGLPSDRFFAERPEGSVSTLKIQRTQQEDSAVYLCASSLVVAGGPWDEQFFGPGTRLTVL.

This clone has only one observation. This chain connects TRBV15 to TRBJ2-1, with 7 positions matching TRBD2. The CDR3 sequence is 18 residues long. With V trimmed by 3 bases and J by 0 bases, 11 bases remained unmatched. From germline, CDR1 is LNHNV and CDR2 YYDKDF (reference sequence). The CDR3 nucleotides read TGTGCCACCAGCAGTATTCTAGCGGCTTCGAGCTCCTACAATGAGCAGTTCTTC. Translating gives CATSSILAASSSYNEQFF.

This clone was found a few times. This chain connects TRBV11-2 to TRBJ2-3; D gene ambiguous. The CDR3 has 16 residues. Trimming pared 3 bases from V and 1 base from J, leaving 14 bases between. Germline loops: CDR1 SGHAT, CDR2 FQNNGV. For the CDR3, the DNA is TGTGCCAGCAGCTTTTCCTGGGTATCTGGCACAGATACGCAGTATTTT. Translated, it gives CASSFSWVSGTDTQYF.

This clone was detected only a few times. This chain links TRBV27 with TRBJ2-3; tentatively, D is TRBD2 (6 bases). V shed 3 bases and J shed 1 base, with 11 bases lying between them. The CDR3 length is 15 residues. Germline loops: CDR1 MNHEY, CDR2 SMNVEV (reference sequence). The CDR3 spells CASSFDERGTDTQYF. The CDR3 DNA follows: TGTGCCAGCAGTTTCGACGAGCGGGGCACAGATACGCAGTATTTT.

The V and J genes are TRBV5-1 and TRBJ2-7, with TRBD2 matching 8 bases. The CDR3 loop spans 16 amino acids. Germline lookup yields CDR1 SGHRS and CDR2 YFSETQ. The V gene end was trimmed by 0 bases and the J gene end by 6 bases; junction bases not matched to a gene: 11. DNA for the CDR3: TGCGCCAGCAGCTTGGGTCGAGCGGGAGTCATTGGCGAGCAGTACTTC. It specifies CASSLGRAGVIGEQYF.

This clone was counted a few times. The chain combines TRBV5-8 with TRBJ1-1, with D perhaps TRBD1 (5 bases). The V and J ends lost 0 bases and 5 bases respectively, with 11 bases between them. The CDR3 length is 14 residues. Germline CDR1 SGHTS, CDR2 YDEGEE. The CDR3 region has the DNA TGTGCCAGCAGCTTGGCGAGGGGACTTACTGAAGCTTTCTTT. It specifies CASSLARGLTEAFF.

This clone occurred a few times. The rearrangement joins TRBV7-9 to TRBJ2-2; TRBD2 aligns across 11 bases. This CDR3 has 14 residues. Germline V CDR1 and CDR2: SEHNR, FQNEAQ (reference sequence). V lost 8 bases and J lost 3; bases outside the gene matches: 2. The CDR3: CASRLAGHTGELFF. CDR3 bases: TGTGCCAGCCGACTAGCGGGACACACCGGGGAGCTGTTTTTT.

This chain connects TRBV15 to TRBJ2-1; 8 bases match TRBD1. CDR3 length equals 15 residues. Trimming removed 0 bases from V and 5 bases from J; junction bases left unmatched: 3. Germline V CDR1 and CDR2: LNHNV, YYDKDF (reference sequence). The CDR3 protein is CATSREGQVHNEQFF. In nucleotides, the CDR3 is TGTGCCACCAGCAGAGAGGGACAGGTTCACAATGAGCAGTTCTTC.

The chain employs TRBV10-3 and TRBJ2-3; 10 bases map to TRBD1. Germline V CDR1 and CDR2: ENHRY, SYGVKD. With 5 bases clipped from V and 1 base from J, the junction kept 3 bases outside the gene matches. The CDR3 has 15 amino acids. This CDR3 is CAISSGTGGTDTQYF. CDR3 DNA sequence: TGTGCCATCAGTTCCGGGACAGGGGGCACAGATACGCAGTATTTT.

The chain is built from TRBV6-5 and TRBJ1-5; no reliable D call. Germline V gives CDR1 MNHEY, CDR2 SVGAGI. The CDR3 sequence is 12 residues long. Trimming removed 8 bases at V and 7 bases at J, with 12 bases between. The CDR3 spells CASGVGRQPQHF. The CDR3 DNA reads as TGTGCCAGCGGCGTTGGGCGGCAGCCCCAGCATTTT.

This clone was observed a few times. Other DNA sequences in the same sample also yield this CDR3. V usage is TRBV7-2 and J usage is TRBJ2-7; no clear D. V was clipped by 5 bases and J by 0 bases, with 5 bases between them. CDR1 is SGHTA, CDR2 FQGNSA, per germline. The CDR3 runs to 12 residues. The CDR3 DNA is TGTGCCAGCAGCCAAAGCTCCTACGAGCAGTACTTC. This sequence encodes CASSQSSYEQYF.

This clone was detected once. This rearrangement joins TRBV19 to TRBJ2-5; 8 positions agree with TRBD1. Germline V gene sequence: CDR1 LNHDA, CDR2 SQIVND (reference sequence). CDR3 length equals 13 residues. The trim removed 7 bases at V and 1 base at J, leaving 2 bases unmatched. This CDR3 reads CASKQGGQETQYF. In DNA, the CDR3 is TGTGCCAGTAAACAGGGGGGCCAAGAGACCCAGTACTTC.

The V and J genes are TRBV9 and TRBJ2-7; unclear D gene. The CDR3 is made up of 15 amino acids. With 1 base removed from V and 0 bases from J, the gap between germline ends came to 11 bases. From germline, CDR1 is SGDLS and CDR2 YYNGEE. CDR3 in amino acids: CASSVRPGYSYEQYF. CDR3 bases: TGTGCCAGCAGCGTACGACCGGGCTACTCCTACGAGCAGTACTTC. Combining the CDR3 with reference TRBV9 and TRBJ2-7 gives the whole variable domain DSGVTQTPKHLITATGQRVTLRCSPRSGDLSVYWYQQSLDQGLQFLIQYYNGEERAKGNILERFSAQQFPDLHSELNLSSLELGDSALYFCASSVRPGYSYEQYFGPGTRLTVT.

This clone was observed a few times. J is TRBJ2-3 and V is TRBV5-6, with D tentatively TRBD1 or TRBD2 (5 bases each). There are 14 residues in the CDR3. V was cut by 7 bases and J by 2 bases, with 14 bases left in between. Germline CDR1 is SGHDT and CDR2 is YYEEEE. CDR3 amino acids: CASLGWGNTDTQYF. CDR3 coding DNA: TGTGCCAGCCTCGGGTGGGGGAACACAGATACGCAGTATTTT.

V is TRBV2 and J is TRBJ2-6; TRBD1 matches 7 bases. After removal of 7 bases from V and 4 bases from J, the junction contained 7 bases not matched to a gene. This CDR3 has 15 amino acids. Germline V gives CDR1 SNHLY, CDR2 FYNNEI. This CDR3 reads CASILQGPGANVLTF. For the CDR3, the DNA is TGTGCCAGCATCTTACAGGGGCCCGGGGCCAACGTCCTGACTTTC. The whole variable domain, filled in from reference TRBV2 and TRBJ2-6, reads EPEVTQTPSHQVTQMGQEVILRCVPISNHLYFYWYRQILGQKVEFLVSFYNNEISEKSEIFDDQFSVERPDGSNFTLKIRSTKLEDSAMYFCASILQGPGANVLTFGAGSRLTVL.

This clone was seen only once. The rearrangement links TRBV19 to TRBJ1-5; the D is unclear. V lost 8 bases to trimming and J lost 5 bases, with 16 bases between them. The germline gives CDR1 LNHDA, CDR2 SQIVND (reference sequence). The CDR3 is 14 residues long. CDR3 nucleotides: TGTGCCAGTTCCCTCGGGCAGTCCCATCAGCCCCAGCATTTT. Amino acids: CASSLGQSHQPQHF.

This sequence joins TRBV15 and TRBJ2-2; D may be TRBD1 or TRBD2 (5 bases each). The CDR3 extends over 15 amino acids. V was pared by 4 bases and J by 2 bases, with 11 bases between. CDR1 and CDR2 (germline): LNHNV, YYDKDF (reference sequence). This CDR3 reads CATSKTGRNTGELFF. In DNA, the CDR3 is TGTGCCACCAGCAAGACGGGGCGAAACACCGGGGAGCTGTTTTTT.

The chain carries TRBV9 and TRBJ2-1; 10 bases are shared with TRBD1. Per the germline V gene, CDR1 is SGDLS and CDR2 is YYNGEE. The CDR3 has 13 amino acids. The J segment lost 6 bases and the V segment lost 6 bases, leaving 3 bases of the junction unmatched. The DNA of the CDR3 is TGTGCCAGCACCCGGGACAGGGGCAATGAGCAGTTCTTC. Translating gives CASTRDRGNEQFF.

This clone has only a few counts. The V and J genes are TRBV13 and TRBJ2-7, with 10 positions matching TRBD2. Trimming cost V 2 bases and J 3 bases; bases outside gene matches: 7. This CDR3 is built from 16 residues. CDR1 and CDR2 from the germline V gene are PRHDT and FYEKMQ (reference sequence). CDR3 region: CASSLKKAGGVYEQYF. The DNA for the CDR3 is TGTGCCAGCAGCTTAAAGAAAGCGGGAGGGGTCTACGAGCAGTACTTC.

The genes are TRBV4-2 and TRBJ1-5; 10 bases align to TRBD1. The CDR3 has 17 residues. Trimming cost V 4 bases and J 0 bases; bases outside gene matches: 6. The V gene's germline CDR1 is LGHNA and CDR2 YNFKEQ. CDR3 sequence: CASSPWTGGDSNQPQHF. CDR3 in DNA: TGTGCCAGCAGCCCATGGACAGGGGGAGATAGCAATCAGCCCCAGCATTTT.

This rearrangement joins TRBV4-3 to TRBJ2-2; D not resolved. The CDR3 consists of 15 residues. V lost 0 bases to trimming and J lost 4 bases, with 9 bases between them. Germline loops: CDR1 LGHNA, CDR2 YSLEER. The chain's CDR3 is CASSQDLKGTGELFF. CDR3 sequence (DNA): TGCGCCAGCAGCCAAGATCTAAAGGGCACCGGGGAGCTGTTTTTT.

J is TRBJ2-3 and V is TRBV27, with TRBD2 as a possible D gene (6 bases). This CDR3 spans 15 amino acids. In germline, CDR1 is MNHEY, CDR2 SMNVEV (reference sequence). The V and J ends lost 3 bases and 6 bases respectively, with 16 bases between them. CDR3 loop: CASSLGWPGRDTQYF. The DNA of the CDR3 is TGTGCCAGCAGTTTGGGGTGGCCAGGGAGGGATACGCAGTATTTT.

The CDR3 here is CASSGGTYEQYF. The CDR3 DNA reads as TGTGCCAGCTCAGGCGGCACCTACGAGCAGTACTTC. The rearrangement links TRBV18 to TRBJ2-7; D is unclear. The CDR3 length is 12 residues. Trimming removed 5 bases from V and 2 bases from J, with 7 bases in between. Germline CDR1 KGHSH, CDR2 LQKENI.

This chain joins TRBV19 and TRBJ2-2, with TRBD2 matching over 11 bases. The germline gives CDR1 LNHDA, CDR2 SQIVND (reference sequence). Germline trimming cut 3 bases from V and 7 bases from J; bases unmatched to any gene: 4. CDR3 length equals 15 residues. This chain's CDR3 is CASSIRLAGSGELFF. The DNA of the CDR3 is TGTGCCAGTAGTATTCGACTAGCGGGGAGCGGGGAGCTGTTTTTT.

The rearrangement uses TRBV5-1 and TRBJ2-7, with 11 bases aligning to TRBD2. Germline V gene data show CDR1 as SGHRS and CDR2 as YFSETQ. With 5 bases clipped from V and 5 bases from J, the junction kept 9 bases outside the gene matches. CDR3 length equals 15 residues. CDR3 coding DNA: TGCGCCAGCAGGTTGACTAGCGGGGACTTAAACGAGCAGTACTTC. Protein product: CASRLTSGDLNEQYF. Complete variable domain (other parts from reference TRBV5-1 and TRBJ2-7): KAGVTQTPRYLIKTRGQQVTLSCSPISGHRSVSWYQQTPGQGLQFLFEYFSETQRNKGNFPGRFSGRQFSNSRSEMNVSTLELGDSALYLCASRLTSGDLNEQYFGPGTRLTVT.

Worth noting for this clone: The junction departs from germline at one end; a sequencing error may be responsible. The gene calls are TRBV29-1 and TRBJ2-5; D gene ambiguous. Germline V gives CDR1 SQVTM, CDR2 ANQGSEA. This CDR3 contains 13 residues. Here the CDR3 reads CSVVPQFQVTQYF. CDR3 bases: TGCAGCGTTGTTCCGCAATTCCAAGTGACCCAGTACTTC.

This clone was seen more than once but under ten times. In DNA, the CDR3 is TGTGCCAGCACCCGGCGGGAAGGAAACACCGGGGAGCTGTTTTTT. It is translated as CASTRREGNTGELFF. This chain uses TRBV6-5 with TRBJ2-2, with D possibly TRBD2 on 6 matching bases. V was clipped by 7 bases and J by 2 bases, with 14 bases between them. The CDR3 has 15 residues. Germline V lookup: CDR1 MNHEY, CDR2 SVGAGI.

The CDR3 protein is CASSPRLGQGNNEQFF. The CDR3 bases are TGTGCCAGCAGCCCCCGGCTGGGCCAGGGGAACAATGAGCAGTTCTTC. The chain couples TRBV11-2 to TRBJ2-1; D may be TRBD1 (6 bases). This CDR3 has 16 amino acids. Germline V gene sequence: CDR1 SGHAT, CDR2 FQNNGV. Trimming removed 5 bases at V and 5 bases at J, with 19 bases between.